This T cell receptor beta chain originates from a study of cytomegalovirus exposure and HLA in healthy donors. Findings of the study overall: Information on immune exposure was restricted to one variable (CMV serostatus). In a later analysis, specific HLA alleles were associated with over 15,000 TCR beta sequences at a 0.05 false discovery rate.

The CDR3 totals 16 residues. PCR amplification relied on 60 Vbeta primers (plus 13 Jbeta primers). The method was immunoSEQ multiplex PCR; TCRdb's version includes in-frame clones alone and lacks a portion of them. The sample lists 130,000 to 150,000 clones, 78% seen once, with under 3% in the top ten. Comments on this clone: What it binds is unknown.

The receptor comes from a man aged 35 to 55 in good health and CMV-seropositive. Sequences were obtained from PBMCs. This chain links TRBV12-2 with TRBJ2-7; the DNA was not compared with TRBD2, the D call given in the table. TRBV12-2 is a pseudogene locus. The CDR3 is CASRLPSGGLTYEQYF. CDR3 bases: TGTGCAAGTCGCCTCCCATCGGGGGGCCTAACCTACGAGCAGTACTTC.